This is a list of T cell receptor beta chains from one sample in a study of T-cell memory formation after mild COVID-19. MiXCR, applied by TCRdb to the 5' RACE reads, yields one record per CDR3 protein. Here the sample spans more than 250,000 distinct CDR3 sequences, 16% being singletons. Material for sequencing was PBMCs or a T cell subset sorted from them (not recorded which). The receptor set was obtained from a man aged 18 to 35 who had mild COVID-19 (a few samples of this study predate the infection). Cell type and time point are not known. Each CDR3 is given without its conserved first and last residue. The order of the fields is J gene, V gene, CDR3 protein.

>TRBJ1-3|TRBV14
ASSFRSGNTIY
>TRBJ1-1|TRBV5-1
ASSAYREVTEAF
>TRBJ2-1|TRBV5-1
ASSLVPTGQGHNEQF
>TRBJ2-1|TRBV20-1
SAILQGSYNEQF
>TRBJ2-2|TRBV3-1
AVRSPLSPGELF
>TRBJ1-1|TRBV20-1
SARVRTGGTEAF
>TRBJ2-1|TRBV11-3
ASSLGGGEYNEQF
>TRBJ1-5|TRBV7-2
ASSPTGSRQPQH
>TRBJ1-1|TRBV6-6
ASREWGNTEAF
>TRBJ1-5|TRBV4-1
ASSQDLGVQPQH
>TRBJ2-5|TRBV20-1
SASPLAVQETQY
>TRBJ2-1|TRBV5-8
ASWRGGRDEQF
>TRBJ1-4|TRBV7-3
ASSGGPNEKLF
>TRBJ2-2|TRBV5-1
ASSLQQGTGELF
>TRBJ1-6|TRBV11-1
ASSSQGPNSPLH
>TRBJ1-1|TRBV5-1
ASSLQGAGHTEAF
>TRBJ2-7|TRBV4-1
ASSSQGTGKYEQY
>TRBJ1-2|TRBV29-1
SVESMYGYT
>TRBJ2-1|TRBV6-1
ASRTSGVPEQF
>TRBJ2-1|TRBV7-2
ASSLGSSYEQF
>TRBJ2-5|TRBV7-6
ASSFNEGIQY
>TRBJ1-1|TRBV11-2
ASSFTVREGTEAF
>TRBJ1-5|TRBV27
ASSFRGTQPQH
>TRBJ2-7|TRBV7-2
ASSLYGSEQY
>TRBJ1-1|TRBV7-2
ASSSQQGRNTEAF
>TRBJ2-5|TRBV5-1
ASSLWGLAGFQETQY
>TRBJ2-7|TRBV6-6
ASGQGQGQEQY
>TRBJ2-2|TRBV4-1
ASSQTPGAYTGELF
>TRBJ1-1|TRBV7-3
ASGEAVDTEAF
>TRBJ2-5|TRBV12-3/TRBV12-4
ASSRTGVLGTAQY
>TRBJ1-6|TRBV4-1
ASSQDTSRNSPLH
>TRBJ1-5|TRBV2
ASRDDQPQH
>TRBJ2-6|TRBV10-3
AISGTASSGANVLT
>TRBJ1-2|TRBV20-1
SARGQGGRYT
>TRBJ1-6|TRBV7-2
ASSRTTQGANSPLH
>TRBJ2-7|TRBV4-3
ASSRATIYEQY
>TRBJ1-3|TRBV7-2
ASSPNRASGNTIY
>TRBJ1-3|TRBV7-9
ASRPEFGNTIY
>TRBJ2-7|TRBV5-1
ASSAFGTGDYEQY
>TRBJ1-6|TRBV3-1
ASSQDRVWSSYNSPLH
>TRBJ1-4|TRBV7-9
ASSLGRRATNEKLF
>TRBJ1-3|TRBV7-2
ASSPVPAGNTIY
>TRBJ2-4|TRBV11-2
ASSSYTNNIQY
>TRBJ2-3|TRBV6-5
ASRQTRGVADTQY
>TRBJ2-3|TRBV7-9
ASSTFTGRNTDTQY
>TRBJ1-1|TRBV3-1
ASSDRVPFTEAF
>TRBJ2-5|TRBV29-1
SVVGGAGETQY
>TRBJ2-3|TRBV7-2
ASSQTSGGASDTQY
>TRBJ2-1|TRBV5-1
ASSFQSLSLAGGPGEQF
>TRBJ2-2|TRBV11-3
ASSLFRSLSRAVKTGELF
>TRBJ2-7|TRBV24-1
ATSDLGGLSYEQY
>TRBJ1-2|TRBV7-9
ASSRGMRTDGYT
>TRBJ2-3|TRBV7-6
ASSLARRSLSADTQY